These 15 T cell receptor beta chains were sequenced from one sample in a study of blood T cell repertoires in COVID-19. Using immunoSEQ multiplex PCR, the repertoire was profiled, and TCRdb retains in-frame clones only, with some absent. The data contain about 190,000 clones, 80% to 90% of them singletons. The sample consisted of peripheral blood. The receptors shown here come from a man younger than 40 with active or convalescent COVID-19.

The V gene is TRBV15, the J gene TRBJ1-5, with 9 bases identical to TRBD1. Germline lookup yields CDR1 LNHNV and CDR2 YYDKDF (reference sequence). J lost 4 bases, V lost 1 base, and 2 bases had no gene match. The CDR3 covers 15 residues. DNA of the CDR3: TGTGCCACCAGCAGAGGGGGACAGGGAAATCAGCCCCAGCATTTT. It encodes CATSRGGQGNQPQHF.

The chain combines TRBV28 with TRBJ1-6, with unresolved D. Per the germline V gene, CDR1 is MDHEN and CDR2 is SYDVKM. The V and J ends lost 5 bases and 6 bases respectively, with 14 bases between them. There are 15 residues in the CDR3. CDR3 residues: CASSLPAYGNSPLHF. In nucleotides, the CDR3 is TGTGCCAGCAGTCTCCCCGCCTATGGTAATTCACCCCTCCACTTT. The full variable domain, completed using reference TRBV28 and TRBJ1-6, is DVKVTQSSRYLVKRTGEKVFLECVQDMDHENMFWYRQDPGLGLRLIYFSYDVKMKEKGDIPEGYSVSREKKERFSLILESASTNQTSMYLCASSLPAYGNSPLHFGNGTRLTVT.

The CDR3 sequence is CASSYGRGSGNTIYF. The CDR3 nucleotides are TGTGCCAGCAGCTATGGGAGGGGCTCTGGAAACACCATATATTTT. V usage is TRBV13 and J usage is TRBJ1-3; maybe TRBD1 (5 bases). From germline, CDR1 is PRHDT and CDR2 FYEKMQ (reference sequence). V shed 4 bases and J shed 0 bases, with 10 bases lying between them. This CDR3 is 15 amino acids long. Filled out from reference TRBV13 and TRBJ1-3, the complete variable domain reads AAGVIQSPRHLIKEKRETATLKCYPIPRHDTVYWYQQGPGQDPQFLISFYEKMQSDKGSIPDRFSAQQFSDYHSELNMSSLELGDSALYFCASSYGRGSGNTIYFGEGSWLTVV.

This chain joins TRBV2 and TRBJ1-1; 7 bases agree with TRBD1. Germline V gene data show CDR1 as SNHLY and CDR2 as FYNNEI. V was pared by 7 bases and J by 0 bases, with 5 bases of the junction left unmatched. This CDR3 spans 14 amino acids. The CDR3 DNA is TGTGCCAGCACTGTACAGGGGATGAACACTGAAGCTTTCTTT. Its protein is CASTVQGMNTEAFF.

The chain couples TRBV4-2 to TRBJ2-3, with D hard to call. The V end was cut by 0 bases, the J end by 3 bases, with 4 bases between. The V gene's germline CDR1 is LGHNA and CDR2 YNFKEQ. This CDR3 is 13 amino acids long. CDR3 sequence: CASSQDSTDTQYF. The CDR3 coding sequence is TGTGCCAGCAGCCAAGATTCGACAGATACGCAGTATTTT.

This clone has more than one count but fewer than ten. The rearrangement uses TRBV6-2 or TRBV6-3 and TRBJ2-2; TRBD1 aligns across 9 bases. V shed 6 bases and J 5 bases; nucleotides not matched to a gene: 7. CDR3 length: 15 amino acids. Germline V gene sequence: CDR1 MNHEY, CDR2 SVGEGT. As DNA, the CDR3 is TGTGCCAGCAGCAAGAGACAGGGGGGAACCGGGGAGCTGTTTTTT. Translating it yields CASSKRQGGTGELFF.

The chain joins TRBV19 to TRBJ1-2; TRBD1 is a possible D gene (6 bases). The CDR3 is 16 amino acids. The V end was cut by 3 bases, the J end by 4 bases, with 18 bases between. The germline gives CDR1 LNHDA, CDR2 SQIVND (reference sequence). The CDR3 nucleotides read TGTGCCAGTAGTATCGTTACTGGGGACATTGTCTATGGCTACACCTTC. This sequence encodes CASSIVTGDIVYGYTF.

The chain recombines TRBV3-1 (or the pseudogene TRBV3-2) with TRBJ2-3; D unresolved. Germline V gene sequence: CDR1 LGHDT, CDR2 YNNKEL (reference sequence). The CDR3 covers 16 residues. V gave up 0 bases and J gave up 2 bases, with 12 bases separating them. DNA of the CDR3: TGTGCCAGCAGCCAAGATCCCGACTTGCTCACAGATACGCAGTATTTT. Its translation: CASSQDPDLLTDTQYF.

The chain recombines TRBV27 with TRBJ1-2; D not certain. The CDR3 length is 17 residues. Germline V gene lookup returns CDR1 MNHEY and CDR2 SMNVEV (reference sequence). The germline V and J ends were trimmed by 0 bases and 4 bases, with 18 bases remaining between them. CDR3 DNA: TGTGCCAGCAGTTTATCGCTCACCACACAACCGATCTATGGCTACACCTTC. Its translation is CASSLSLTTQPIYGYTF.

V gene TRBV4-2 combines with J gene TRBJ1-2; 7 bases line up with TRBD1. From germline, CDR1 is LGHNA and CDR2 YNFKEQ. V was pared by 3 bases and J by 0 bases, with 4 bases of the junction left unmatched. There are 15 residues in the CDR3. CDR3 coding DNA: TGTGCCAGCAGCCAGGAGGGACAGTCTAACTATGGCTACACCTTC. Its translation is CASSQEGQSNYGYTF.

The V gene is TRBV4-1, the J gene TRBJ2-7; the match to TRBD2 covers 14 bases. The V and J ends lost 4 bases and 4 bases, in that order; junction bases with no gene match: 9. This CDR3 is built from 17 residues. The V gene's germline CDR1 is MGHRA and CDR2 YSYEKL. CDR3 DNA: TGCGCCAGCAGCCCTCAAGTCGGGACTAGCGGGAGTTACGAGCAGTACTTC. Residues: CASSPQVGTSGSYEQYF.

The chain uses TRBV6-5 and TRBJ1-1; 9 positions match TRBD1. The CDR3 consists of 14 residues. Germline V lookup: CDR1 MNHEY, CDR2 SVGAGI. Trimming at V came to 7 bases and at J to 5 bases, leaving 8 bases not matched to a gene. CDR3 in amino acids: CASTKQGAITEAFF. The CDR3, as DNA: TGTGCCAGCACCAAACAGGGGGCGATTACTGAAGCTTTCTTT.

Comment on this clone: The same CDR3 is also encoded by other DNA sequences in this sample. This chain joins TRBV29-1 and TRBJ2-5; D remains unclear. The CDR3 runs 12 residues. Trimming cost V 3 bases and J 5 bases, with 10 bases left between them. Per germline, CDR1 SQVTM and CDR2 ANQGSEA. DNA of the CDR3: TGCAGCGTTGAGGCTTTACGTGAGACCCAGTACTTC. As protein: CSVEALRETQYF.

In its sample, this clone was seen once. This chain's CDR3 is CASRPGTGGTGELFF. The CDR3 DNA reads TGTGCCAGCAGACCCGGGACAGGGGGCACCGGGGAGCTGTTTTTT. The V gene is TRBV2, the J gene TRBJ2-2, with 11 bases that match TRBD1. Looked up from germline, CDR1 is SNHLY and CDR2 is FYNNEI. The J segment lost 4 bases and the V segment lost 6 bases, leaving 4 bases of the junction unmatched. This CDR3 has 15 residues.

The rearrangement uses TRBV18 and TRBJ1-1; a possible D gene is TRBD1 (5 bases). The CDR3 is 16 residues long. The germline gives CDR1 KGHSH, CDR2 LQKENI. V lost 3 bases to trimming and J lost 1 base, with 15 bases between them. The DNA for the CDR3 is TGTGCCAGCTCACCCCGGAGACAGCAGCCGAACACTGAAGCTTTCTTT. Encoded protein: CASSPRRQQPNTEAFF.